This T cell receptor beta chain was observed in a study of blood T cell repertoires in COVID-19. Germline CDR1 reads SGHRS; CDR2 reads YFSETQ. This CDR3 spans 15 amino acids. With V trimmed by 7 bases and J by 1 base, 10 bases remained unmatched. Clones were read by immunoSEQ multiplex PCR, and TCRdb kept only the in-frame ones, dropping some. The data contain approximately 88,000 clones, more than 75% of them singletons. This chain uses TRBV5-1 with TRBJ2-5; the match to TRBD1 covers 7 bases. The sequencing sample was made of peripheral blood. The clonotype originates from a woman between 65 and 79 years old with acute or convalescent COVID-19. The CDR3 region has the DNA TGCGCCAGCGGGCCGTGGGCAGGGGGCCAAGAGACCCAGTACTTC. Its translation is CASGPWAGGQETQYF.